The present T cell receptor beta chain was sequenced within a study of tumor-infiltrating lymphocytes in primary liver carcinoma. Unsorted bulk tissue of roughly 18-32 mg yielded co-extracted RNA and DNA. As for this clonotype: One base away lies a much larger clone, so this may be a sequencing read error.

Priming with a constant-region primer yielded TCR beta cDNA from roughly 500 ng total RNA. Employing slightly modified ARM-PCR, three nested multiplex PCR rounds were run, and these gave rise to the TCR beta libraries. Each of the first two PCR rounds ran approximately 10 cycles with TRBV1-TRBV30 forward and C-beta reverse primers. TCRdb passed the multiplex PCR reads through MiXCR, listing each CDR3 protein once. Of approximately 88,000 distinct CDR3 sequences detected, roughly 70% appear once; the ten largest clones hold around 25%. The CDR3 totals 13 residues. V was pared by 4 bases and J by 3 bases, with 9 bases between. The germline CDR1 and CDR2 sequences are MNHNS and SASEGT.

The TCR originated in a man in his forties or fifties with primary liver carcinoma and hepatitis B virus infection. The chain has TRBV6-1 and TRBJ1-1, with D possibly being TRBD1 (5 bases). The sample consisted of tumor-adjacent normal liver tissue. CDR3 amino acids: CASSGMGDTEAFF. The DNA of the CDR3 is TGTGCCAGCAGTGGAATGGGGGACACTGAAGCTTTCTTT.